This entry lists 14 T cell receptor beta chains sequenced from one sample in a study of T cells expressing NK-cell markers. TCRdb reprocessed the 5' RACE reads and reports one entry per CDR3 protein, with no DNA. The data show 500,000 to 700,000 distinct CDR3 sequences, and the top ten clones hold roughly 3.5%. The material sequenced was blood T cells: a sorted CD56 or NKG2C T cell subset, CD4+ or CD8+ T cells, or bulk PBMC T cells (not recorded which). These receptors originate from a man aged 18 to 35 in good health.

The CDR3 spells CSARALTGTSGYEQYF. V gene TRBV20-1 combines with J gene TRBJ2-7; TCRdb lists TRBD2, though no DNA is available to test this call. Per the germline V gene, CDR1 is DFQATT and CDR2 is SNEGSKA (reference sequence). The CDR3 is 16 amino acids.

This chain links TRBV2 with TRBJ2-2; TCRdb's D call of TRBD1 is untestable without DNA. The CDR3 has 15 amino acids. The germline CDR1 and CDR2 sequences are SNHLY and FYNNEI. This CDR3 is CASSEWGQGTGELFF.

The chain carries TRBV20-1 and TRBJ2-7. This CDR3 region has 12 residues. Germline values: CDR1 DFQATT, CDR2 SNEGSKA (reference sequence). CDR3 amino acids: CSARPSFHEQYF.

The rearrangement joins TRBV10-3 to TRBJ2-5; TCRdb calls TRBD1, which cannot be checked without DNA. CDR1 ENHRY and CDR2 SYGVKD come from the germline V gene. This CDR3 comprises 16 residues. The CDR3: CAISESEEGRQETQYF.

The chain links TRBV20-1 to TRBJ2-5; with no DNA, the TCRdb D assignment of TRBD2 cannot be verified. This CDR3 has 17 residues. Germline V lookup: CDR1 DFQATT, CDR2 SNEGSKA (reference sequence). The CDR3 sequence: CSARGLEISLEEETQYF.

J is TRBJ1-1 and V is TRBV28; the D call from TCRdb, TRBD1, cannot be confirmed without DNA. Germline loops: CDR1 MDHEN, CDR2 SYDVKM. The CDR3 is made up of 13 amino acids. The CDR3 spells CASRVGGNTEAFF.

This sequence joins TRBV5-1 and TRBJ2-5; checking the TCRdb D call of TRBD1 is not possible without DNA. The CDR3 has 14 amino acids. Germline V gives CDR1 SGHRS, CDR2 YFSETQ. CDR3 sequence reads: CASSFGSGGETQYF.

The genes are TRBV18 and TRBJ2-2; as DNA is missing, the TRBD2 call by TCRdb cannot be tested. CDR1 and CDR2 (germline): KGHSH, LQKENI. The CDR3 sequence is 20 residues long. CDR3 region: CASSQDNLLAGSPNAGELFF. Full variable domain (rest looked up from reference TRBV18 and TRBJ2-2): NAGVMQNPRHLVRRRGQEARLRCSPMKGHSHVYWYRQLPEEGLKFMVYLQKENIIDESGMPKERFSAEFPKEGPSILRIQQVVRGDSAAYFCASSQDNLLAGSPNAGELFFGEGSRLTVL.

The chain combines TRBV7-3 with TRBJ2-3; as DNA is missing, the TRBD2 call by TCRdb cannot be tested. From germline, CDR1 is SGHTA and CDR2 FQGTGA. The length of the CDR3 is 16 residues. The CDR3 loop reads CASSPNPAGGTDTQYF.

CDR3 sequence: CASSNPKGTVTYTGELFF. This chain links TRBV5-6 with TRBJ2-2. The CDR3 runs 18 residues. CDR1 and CDR2 (germline): SGHDT, YYEEEE.

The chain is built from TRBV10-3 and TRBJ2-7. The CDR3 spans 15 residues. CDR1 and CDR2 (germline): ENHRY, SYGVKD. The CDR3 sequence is CAISATRTEPYEQYF.

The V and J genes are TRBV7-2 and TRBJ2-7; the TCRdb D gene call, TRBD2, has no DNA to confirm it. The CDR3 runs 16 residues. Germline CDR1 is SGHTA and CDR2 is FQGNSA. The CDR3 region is CASSGGAGGGIYEQYF.

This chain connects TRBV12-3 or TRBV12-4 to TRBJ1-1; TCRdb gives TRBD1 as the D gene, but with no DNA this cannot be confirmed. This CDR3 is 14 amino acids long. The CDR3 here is CASSLAGPNTEAFF.

This chain's CDR3 is CASSPRSFQETQYF. The chain is built from TRBV12-3 or TRBV12-4 and TRBJ2-5. The CDR3 is made up of 14 amino acids.